A selection of T cell receptor beta chains follows, all from one sample in a study of T cell responses to AZD1222 COVID-19 vaccine. Repertoires were generated with immunoSEQ multiplex PCR, while TCRdb's copy carries only in-frame clones and drops some. Of over 150,000 clones in the sample, 85% to 95% were seen once. The specimen was peripheral blood, collected 28 days after the second dose of the MenACWY control vaccine. These receptors were taken from an adult who received the MenACWY meningococcal vaccine as a control. Each CDR3 is given with its conserved first and last residue. D genes are given only for firm matches. Clone size appears in some rows only: once, few, many, or a class for an expanded clone.

D: TRBD1
size: NA
length: 15
J: TRBJ1-4
V: TRBV5-1
CDR3: CASSLSGQGNEKLFF
DNA: TGCGCCAGCAGCTTGTCCGGACAGGGGAATGAAAAACTGTTTTTT

D: NA
size: NA
length: 13
J: TRBJ2-3
V: TRBV10-1
CDR3: CASSESRRSTQYF
DNA: TGCGCCAGCAGTGAGTCTCGGCGGAGTACGCAGTATTTT

D: NA
size: NA
length: 11
J: TRBJ1-2
V: TRBV6-5
CDR3: CASSLGYGYTF
DNA: TGTGCCAGCAGTCTAGGGTATGGCTACACCTTC

D: TRBD2
size: NA
length: 18
J: TRBJ2-1
V: TRBV27
CDR3: CASSLSEPGLAAYNEQFF
DNA: TGTGCCAGCAGTTTATCGGAACCGGGACTAGCGGCCTACAATGAGCAGTTCTTC

D: TRBD2
size: NA
length: 15
J: TRBJ2-3
V: TRBV6-7
CDR3: CASSYGGGSADTQYF
DNA: TGTGCCAGCAGTTACGGCGGGGGGTCCGCAGATACGCAGTATTTT

D: NA
size: NA
length: 14
J: TRBJ2-3
V: TRBV7-2
CDR3: CASSSARGTDTQYF
DNA: TGTGCCAGCAGCTCTGCCCGGGGCACAGATACGCAGTATTTT

D: NA
size: NA
length: 14
J: TRBJ2-2
V: TRBV29-1
CDR3: CSVGGHLNTGELFF
DNA: TGCAGCGTTGGGGGGCACCTAAACACCGGGGAGCTGTTTTTT

D: NA
size: NA
length: 12
J: TRBJ2-7
V: TRBV2
CDR3: CASREGEGEQYF
DNA: TGTGCCAGTCGGGAAGGGGAAGGCGAGCAGTACTTC

D: TRBD2
size: NA
length: 15
J: TRBJ2-1
V: TRBV6-5
CDR3: CASSYQGTSGGEQFF
DNA: TGTGCCAGCAGTTACCAAGGGACTAGCGGGGGGGAGCAGTTCTTC

D: NA
size: NA
length: 14
J: TRBJ1-3
V: TRBV2
CDR3: CASSADGGGNTIYF
DNA: TGTGCCAGCAGTGCAGACGGTGGAGGAAACACCATATATTTT

D: NA
size: NA
length: 13
J: TRBJ1-5
V: TRBV3-1/TRBV3-2
CDR3: CASSHSTDQPQHF
DNA: TGTGCCAGCAGCCATTCGACAGATCAGCCCCAGCATTTT

D: NA
size: NA
length: 16
J: TRBJ1-4
V: TRBV2
CDR3: CASSEARAEGDEKLFF
DNA: TGTGCCAGCAGTGAAGCGCGGGCAGAGGGAGATGAAAAACTGTTTTTT

D: NA
size: NA
length: 14
J: TRBJ2-7
V: TRBV6-5
CDR3: CASSKGQEAYEQYF
DNA: TGTGCCAGCAGTAAGGGTCAAGAGGCTTACGAGCAGTACTTC

D: NA
size: once
length: 14
J: TRBJ1-6
V: TRBV30
CDR3: CAWSVRDGASPLHF
DNA: TGTGCCTGGAGTGTACGGGACGGGGCTTCACCCCTCCACTTT

D: NA
size: NA
length: 14
J: TRBJ2-3
V: TRBV19
CDR3: CASSVSGRTDTQYF
DNA: TGTGCCAGTAGTGTAAGCGGACGCACAGATACGCAGTATTTT

D: NA
size: NA
length: 13
J: TRBJ1-1
V: TRBV7-2
CDR3: CASSLTGPTEAFF
DNA: TGTGCCAGCAGCCTGACAGGACCCACTGAAGCTTTCTTT

D: NA
size: NA
length: 17
J: TRBJ2-6
V: TRBV18
CDR3: CASSPRQGSAGANVLTF
DNA: TGTGCCAGCTCACCACGCCAGGGTAGTGCTGGGGCCAACGTCCTGACTTTC

D: NA
size: NA
length: 13
J: TRBJ1-5
V: TRBV18
CDR3: CASSPDREQPQHF
DNA: TGTGCCAGCTCACCGGACCGGGAGCAGCCCCAGCATTTT

D: NA
size: NA
length: 15
J: TRBJ1-1
V: TRBV7-2
CDR3: CASSGGQRRNTEAFF
DNA: TGTGCCAGCAGCGGGGGGCAGAGGCGTAACACTGAAGCTTTCTTT

D: TRBD1
size: NA
length: 15
J: TRBJ2-1
V: TRBV5-6
CDR3: CASSKTGLAYNEQFF
DNA: TGTGCCAGCAGCAAGACAGGGCTGGCCTACAATGAGCAGTTCTTC

D: NA
size: NA
length: 16
J: TRBJ1-3
V: TRBV28
CDR3: CASSHQGIPRGNTIYF
DNA: TGTGCCAGCAGTCATCAGGGCATCCCGAGGGGAAACACCATATATTTT

D: NA
size: NA
length: 15
J: TRBJ1-1
V: TRBV7-9
CDR3: CASSLQRGAWTEAFF
DNA: TGTGCCAGCAGCCTACAGCGGGGGGCTTGGACTGAAGCTTTCTTT

D: TRBD1
size: once
length: 12
J: TRBJ1-2
V: TRBV12-3/TRBV12-4
CDR3: CASSFDRDGYTF
DNA: TGTGCCAGCAGTTTTGACAGGGATGGCTACACCTTC

D: TRBD1
size: NA
length: 15
J: TRBJ1-6
V: TRBV28
CDR3: CASRSGQGVGSPLHF
DNA: TGTGCCAGCAGGTCGGGTCAGGGGGTGGGTTCACCCCTCCACTTT

D: NA
size: NA
length: 13
J: TRBJ2-2
V: TRBV5-1
CDR3: CASSAGGTGELFF
DNA: TGCGCCAGCAGCGCGGGTGGAACCGGGGAGCTGTTTTTT

D: NA
size: NA
length: 14
J: TRBJ2-6
V: TRBV5-6
CDR3: CASSTGGGTNVLTF
DNA: TGTGCCAGCAGCACTGGAGGGGGAACCAACGTCCTGACTTTC

D: NA
size: NA
length: 13
J: TRBJ2-2
V: TRBV30
CDR3: CAWREQAAGELFF
DNA: TGTGCCTGGAGAGAACAGGCGGCCGGGGAGCTGTTTTTT

D: NA
size: NA
length: 13
J: TRBJ1-2
V: TRBV30
CDR3: CAWSVSPALGYTF
DNA: TGTGCCTGGAGTGTATCCCCTGCGCTTGGCTACACCTTC

D: NA
size: NA
length: 16
J: TRBJ1-5
V: TRBV19
CDR3: CASSIERAGTNQPQHF
DNA: TGTGCCAGTAGTATAGAACGGGCAGGGACCAATCAGCCCCAGCATTTT

D: NA
size: NA
length: 16
J: TRBJ1-1
V: TRBV2
CDR3: CASSTFRQAVDTEAFF
DNA: TGTGCCAGCAGTACATTCAGACAGGCCGTCGACACTGAAGCTTTCTTT

D: NA
size: NA
length: 17
J: TRBJ1-6
V: TRBV5-4
CDR3: CASSLAGRSSYNSPLHF
DNA: TGTGCCAGCAGCTTGGCCGGGAGAAGCTCCTATAATTCACCCCTCCACTTT

D: TRBD1
size: NA
length: 17
J: TRBJ1-5
V: TRBV6-6
CDR3: CASSPARTGVSNQPQHF
DNA: TGTGCCAGCAGTCCCGCCCGGACAGGGGTGAGCAATCAGCCCCAGCATTTT

D: NA
size: NA
length: 19
J: TRBJ1-3
V: TRBV7-6
CDR3: CASSLIRPEAELRGNTIYF
DNA: TGTGCCAGCAGCTTAATACGGCCCGAGGCCGAACTCCGGGGAAACACCATATATTTT

D: TRBD2
size: NA
length: 15
J: TRBJ2-3
V: TRBV7-2
CDR3: CASSTGLAGTDTQYF
DNA: TGTGCCAGCAGCACCGGACTAGCGGGGACAGATACGCAGTATTTT

D: TRBD1
size: NA
length: 13
J: TRBJ1-1
V: TRBV27
CDR3: CASSGTENTEAFF
DNA: TGTGCCAGCAGCGGGACAGAGAACACTGAAGCTTTCTTT

D: TRBD2
size: NA
length: 18
J: TRBJ2-2
V: TRBV7-2
CDR3: CASAPRGASGVNTGELFF
DNA: TGTGCCAGCGCCCCCAGAGGGGCTAGCGGGGTGAACACCGGGGAGCTGTTTTTT

D: NA
size: NA
length: 15
J: TRBJ1-4
V: TRBV4-2
CDR3: CASSQERGLLGKLFF
DNA: TGTGCCAGCAGCCAAGAAAGGGGACTGTTGGGAAAACTGTTTTTT

D: NA
size: NA
length: 19
J: TRBJ1-2
V: TRBV27
CDR3: CASSFLLNPATGAFYGYTF
DNA: TGTGCCAGCAGTTTTCTCCTCAACCCGGCCACAGGAGCCTTCTATGGCTACACCTTC

D: NA
size: NA
length: 16
J: TRBJ2-5
V: TRBV2
CDR3: CASSEGGPGVAWTQYF
DNA: TGTGCCAGCAGTGAAGGGGGCCCCGGCGTCGCTTGGACCCAGTACTTC

D: NA
size: once
length: 14
J: TRBJ2-2
V: TRBV6-6
CDR3: CASRDITFTGELFF
DNA: TGTGCCAGCAGGGATATTACCTTCACCGGGGAGCTGTTTTTT

D: TRBD1
size: NA
length: 15
J: TRBJ1-4
V: TRBV2
CDR3: CASRLDRASNEKLFF
DNA: TGTGCCAGCAGGCTCGACAGGGCTTCTAATGAAAAACTGTTTTTT

D: NA
size: few
length: 11
J: TRBJ2-7
V: TRBV7-9
CDR3: CASSLVAEQYF
DNA: TGTGCCAGCAGCTTAGTAGCCGAGCAGTACTTC

D: TRBD2
size: NA
length: 15
J: TRBJ2-3
V: TRBV5-1
CDR3: CASSPGLAGTDTQYF
DNA: TGCGCCAGCAGCCCGGGACTAGCGGGCACAGATACGCAGTATTTT

D: TRBD1
size: NA
length: 14
J: TRBJ2-5
V: TRBV7-2
CDR3: CASSRGQLQETQYF
DNA: TGTGCCAGCAGTAGGGGACAGCTACAAGAGACCCAGTACTTC

D: NA
size: NA
length: 12
J: TRBJ1-4
V: TRBV7-9
CDR3: CASTMGHEKLFF
DNA: TGTGCCAGCACCATGGGTCATGAAAAACTGTTTTTT

D: NA
size: NA
length: 15
J: TRBJ2-3
V: TRBV4-3
CDR3: CASKGRLRGTDTQYF
DNA: TGCGCCAGCAAAGGACGTCTTAGGGGGACAGATACGCAGTATTTT

D: NA
size: NA
length: 15
J: TRBJ2-2
V: TRBV27
CDR3: CASSPLNQGTGELFF
DNA: TGTGCCAGCAGTCCCCTCAACCAGGGTACCGGGGAGCTGTTTTTT

D: NA
size: NA
length: 11
J: TRBJ1-2
V: TRBV29-1
CDR3: CSVGGSESYTF
DNA: TGCAGCGTTGGAGGGTCAGAGAGCTACACCTTC